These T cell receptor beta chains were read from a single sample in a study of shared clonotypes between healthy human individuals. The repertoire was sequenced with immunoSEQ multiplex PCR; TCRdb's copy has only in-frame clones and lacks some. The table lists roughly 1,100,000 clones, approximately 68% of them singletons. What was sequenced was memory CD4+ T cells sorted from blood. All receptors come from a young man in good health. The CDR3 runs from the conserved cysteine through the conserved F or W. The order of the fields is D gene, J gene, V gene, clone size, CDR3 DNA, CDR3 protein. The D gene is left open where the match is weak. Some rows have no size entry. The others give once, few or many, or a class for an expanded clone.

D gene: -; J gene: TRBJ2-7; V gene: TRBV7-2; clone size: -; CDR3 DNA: TGTGCCAGCAGCTTAGCGCATGAGCAGTACTTC; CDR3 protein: CASSLAHEQYF
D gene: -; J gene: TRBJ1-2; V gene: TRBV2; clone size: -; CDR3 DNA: TGTGCCAGCAAACTAAACCCAGACAGACAGGGCTACACCTTC; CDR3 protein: CASKLNPDRQGYTF
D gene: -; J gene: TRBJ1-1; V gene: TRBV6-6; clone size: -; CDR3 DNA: TGTGCCAGCAGTTATACGGGGCCTGAAGCTTTCTTT; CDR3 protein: CASSYTGPEAFF
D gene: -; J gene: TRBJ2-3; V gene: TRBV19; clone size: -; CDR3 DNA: TGTGCCAGCCGACAGGTTAGCAGCACAGATACGCAGTATTTT; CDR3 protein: CASRQVSSTDTQYF
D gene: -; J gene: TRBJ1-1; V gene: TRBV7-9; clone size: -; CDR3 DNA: TGTGCCAGCAGCTTAGATATGACAGCTGAAGCTTTCTTT; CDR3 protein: CASSLDMTAEAFF
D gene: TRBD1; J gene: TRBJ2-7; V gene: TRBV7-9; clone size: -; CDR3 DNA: TGTGCCAGCAGCTTTATAGTGACAGGGGGAAGCTACGAGCAGTACTTC; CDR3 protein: CASSFIVTGGSYEQYF
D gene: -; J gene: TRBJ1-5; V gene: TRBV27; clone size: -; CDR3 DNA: TGTGCCAGCAGCTACGCAGGGTACGGTCAGCCCCAGCATTTT; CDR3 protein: CASSYAGYGQPQHF
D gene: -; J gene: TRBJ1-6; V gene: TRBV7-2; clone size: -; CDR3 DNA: TGTGCCAGCAGCTTATATAACCCCCCCCGTTCACCCCTCCACTTT; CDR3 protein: CASSLYNPPRSPLHF
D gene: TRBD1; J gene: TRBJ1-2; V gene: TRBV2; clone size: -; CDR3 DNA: TGTGCCAGCAGGGCCTCCGGGGGACAGGGCTATGGCTACACCTTC; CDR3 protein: CASRASGGQGYGYTF
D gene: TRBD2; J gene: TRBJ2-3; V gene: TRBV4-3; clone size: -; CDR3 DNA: TGCGCCGGTTTAGGGGCTAGCGGATCTTCAGATACGCAGTATTTT; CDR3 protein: CAGLGASGSSDTQYF
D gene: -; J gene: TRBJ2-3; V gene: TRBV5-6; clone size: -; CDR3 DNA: TGTGCCAGCAGCTTACTGGCAGCGGATTCCAATACGCAGTATTTT; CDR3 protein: CASSLLAADSNTQYF
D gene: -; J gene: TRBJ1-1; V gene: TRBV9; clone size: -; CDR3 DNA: TGTGCCAGCAGCGCCACAGGGTTGGGCACTGAAGCTTTCTTT; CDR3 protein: CASSATGLGTEAFF
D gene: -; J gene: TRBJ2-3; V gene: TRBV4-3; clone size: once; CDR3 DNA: TGCGCCAGCAGCCAAGATGCTCCCGGGACCCGGGCGGATACGCAGTATTTT; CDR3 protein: CASSQDAPGTRADTQYF
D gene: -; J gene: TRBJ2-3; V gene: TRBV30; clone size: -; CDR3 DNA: TGTGCCTGGACCCCCCTTCGCACAGATACGCAGTATTTT; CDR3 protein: CAWTPLRTDTQYF
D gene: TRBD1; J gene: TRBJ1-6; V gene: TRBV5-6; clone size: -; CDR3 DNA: TGTGCCAGCAGCTCGGACAGGGGGCGCGGCTCACCCCTCCACTTT; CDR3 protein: CASSSDRGRGSPLHF
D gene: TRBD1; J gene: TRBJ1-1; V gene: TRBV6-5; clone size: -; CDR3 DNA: TGTGCCAGCAGTGGAACCGGGACAGGGAACACTGAAGCTTTCTTT; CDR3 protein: CASSGTGTGNTEAFF
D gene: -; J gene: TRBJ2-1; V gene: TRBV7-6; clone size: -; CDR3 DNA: TGTGCCAGCAGCTTAGCTGGGTCCAATGAGCAGTTCTTC; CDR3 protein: CASSLAGSNEQFF
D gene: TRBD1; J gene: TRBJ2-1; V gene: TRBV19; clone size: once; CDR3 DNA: TGTGCCAGTAGTACTATCGACAGGGGGAGTGTCGATGAGCAGTTCTTC; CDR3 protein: CASSTIDRGSVDEQFF
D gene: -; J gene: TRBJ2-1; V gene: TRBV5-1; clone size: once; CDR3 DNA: TGCGCCAGCAGCTTAAGTGGGGCCGTTGAGCAGTTCTTC; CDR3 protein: CASSLSGAVEQFF
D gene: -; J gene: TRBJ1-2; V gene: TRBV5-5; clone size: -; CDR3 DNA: TGTGCCAGCAGCTTGCAGGGGCTAAATGGCTACACCTTC; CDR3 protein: CASSLQGLNGYTF
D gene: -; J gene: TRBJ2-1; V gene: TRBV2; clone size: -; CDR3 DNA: TGTGCCAGCTACGAACTAGCCCCGAGCTCCTACAATGAGCAGTTCTTC; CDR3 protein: CASYELAPSSYNEQFF
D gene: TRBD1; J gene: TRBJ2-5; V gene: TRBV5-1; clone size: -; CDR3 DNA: TGCGCCAGCAGCTTGGAGGGGGCCGGGACCCAGTACTTC; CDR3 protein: CASSLEGAGTQYF
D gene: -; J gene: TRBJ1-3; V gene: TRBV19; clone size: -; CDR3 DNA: TGTGCCAGTAGTATAGAACCCAGGTTCACTGGAAACACCATATATTTT; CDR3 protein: CASSIEPRFTGNTIYF
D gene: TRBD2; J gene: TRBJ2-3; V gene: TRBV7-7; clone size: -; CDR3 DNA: TGTGCTAGCAGCAAGACTAGCGCAGATACGCAGTATTTT; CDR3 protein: CASSKTSADTQYF
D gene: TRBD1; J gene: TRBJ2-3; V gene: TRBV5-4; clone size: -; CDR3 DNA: TGTGCCAGCAACCCTCCAGGGACAGTCGGCACAGATACGCAGTATTTT; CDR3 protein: CASNPPGTVGTDTQYF